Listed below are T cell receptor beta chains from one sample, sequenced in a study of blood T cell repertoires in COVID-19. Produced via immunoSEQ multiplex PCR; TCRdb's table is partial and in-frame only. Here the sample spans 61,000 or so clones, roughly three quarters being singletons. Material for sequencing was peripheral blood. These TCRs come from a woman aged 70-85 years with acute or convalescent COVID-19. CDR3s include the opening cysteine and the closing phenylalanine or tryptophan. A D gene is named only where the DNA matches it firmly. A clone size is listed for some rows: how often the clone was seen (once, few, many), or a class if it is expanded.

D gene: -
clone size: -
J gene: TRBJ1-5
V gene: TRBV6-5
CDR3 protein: CASRSPGHDNQPQHF
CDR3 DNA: TGTGCCAGCAGATCTCCGGGACATGACAATCAGCCCCAGCATTTT

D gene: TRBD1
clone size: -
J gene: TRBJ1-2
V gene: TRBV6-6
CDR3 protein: CASNAPGQQSNYGYTF
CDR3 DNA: TGTGCCAGCAACGCCCCGGGACAGCAAAGTAACTATGGCTACACCTTC

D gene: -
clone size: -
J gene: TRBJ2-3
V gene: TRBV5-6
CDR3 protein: CASSPRQSSTDTQYF
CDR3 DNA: TGTGCCAGCAGCCCTAGACAGTCTAGCACAGATACGCAGTATTTT

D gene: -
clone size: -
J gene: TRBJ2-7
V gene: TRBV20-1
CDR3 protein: CSARWLDEQYF
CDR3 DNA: TGCAGTGCTAGATGGCTAGACGAGCAGTACTTC

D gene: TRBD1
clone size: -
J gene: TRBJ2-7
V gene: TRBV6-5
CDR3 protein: CASRDRGEQYF
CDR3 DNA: TGTGCCAGCAGGGACAGGGGTGAGCAGTACTTC

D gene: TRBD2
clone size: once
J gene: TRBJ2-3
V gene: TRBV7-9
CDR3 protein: CATSTSGSNTDTQYF
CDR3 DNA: TGTGCCACCTCGACTAGCGGATCAAACACAGATACGCAGTATTTT

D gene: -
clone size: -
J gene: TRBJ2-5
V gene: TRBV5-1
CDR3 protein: CASIDFQETQYF
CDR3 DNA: TGCGCCAGCATAGATTTCCAAGAGACCCAGTACTTC

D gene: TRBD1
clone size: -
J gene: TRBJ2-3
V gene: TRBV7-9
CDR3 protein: CASSLDRGRVDTQYF
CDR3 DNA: TGTGCCAGCAGCTTAGACAGGGGTAGGGTAGATACGCAGTATTTT

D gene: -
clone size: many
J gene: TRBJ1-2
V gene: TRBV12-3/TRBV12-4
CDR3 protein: CASSLKPNYGYTF
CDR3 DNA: TGTGCCAGCAGCCTCAAGCCCAACTATGGCTACACCTTC

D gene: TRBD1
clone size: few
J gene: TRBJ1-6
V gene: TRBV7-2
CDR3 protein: CASSQIQGKPSPLHF
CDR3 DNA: TGTGCCAGCAGCCAGATACAGGGGAAGCCTTCACCCCTCCACTTT

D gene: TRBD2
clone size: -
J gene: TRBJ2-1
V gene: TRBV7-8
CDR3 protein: CASSLRASGASEQFF
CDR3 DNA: TGTGCCAGCAGCTTAAGGGCTAGCGGGGCATCTGAGCAGTTCTTC

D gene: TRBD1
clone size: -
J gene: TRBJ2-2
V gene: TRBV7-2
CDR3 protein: CASRTGGANTGELFF
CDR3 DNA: TGTGCCAGCAGGACAGGGGGCGCGAACACCGGGGAGCTGTTTTTT

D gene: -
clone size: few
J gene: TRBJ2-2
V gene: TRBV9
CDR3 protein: CASSPRGADTGELFF
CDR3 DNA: TGTGCCAGCAGCCCCCGGGGGGCAGACACCGGGGAGCTGTTTTTT

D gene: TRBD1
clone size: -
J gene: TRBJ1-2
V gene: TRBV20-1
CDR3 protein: CSARDREGYTF
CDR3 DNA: TGCAGTGCTCGGGACAGGGAAGGCTACACCTTC

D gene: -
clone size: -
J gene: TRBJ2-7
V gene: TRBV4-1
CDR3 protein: CASSQSKGEYYEQYF
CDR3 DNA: TGCGCCAGCAGCCAATCAAAGGGGGAATACTACGAGCAGTACTTC

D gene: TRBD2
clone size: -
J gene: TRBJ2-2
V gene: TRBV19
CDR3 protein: CASIKGLAGGNTGELFF
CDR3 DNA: TGTGCCAGTATCAAGGGACTAGCGGGGGGAAATACCGGGGAGCTGTTTTTT

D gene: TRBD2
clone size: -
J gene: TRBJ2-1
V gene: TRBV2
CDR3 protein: CASNLAGGPNNEQFF
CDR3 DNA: TGTGCCAGCAACCTAGCGGGGGGCCCAAACAATGAGCAGTTCTTC

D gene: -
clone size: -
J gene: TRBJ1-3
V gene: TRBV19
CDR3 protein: CASTHPGGGTGNTIYF
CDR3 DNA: TGTGCCAGTACCCACCCCGGCGGGGGGACTGGAAACACCATATATTTT

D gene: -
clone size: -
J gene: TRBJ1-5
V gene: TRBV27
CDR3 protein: CASSPRVSNQPQHF
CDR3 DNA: TGTGCCAGCAGCCCCCGCGTTAGCAATCAGCCCCAGCATTTT

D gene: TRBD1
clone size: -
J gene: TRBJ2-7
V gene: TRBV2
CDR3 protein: CASSDSGGATEQYF
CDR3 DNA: TGTGCCAGCAGTGATTCAGGGGGCGCGACCGAGCAGTACTTC

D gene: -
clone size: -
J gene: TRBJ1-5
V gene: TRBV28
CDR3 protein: CASRGAPSNQPQHF
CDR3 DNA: TGTGCCAGCAGGGGGGCTCCTAGCAATCAGCCCCAGCATTTT

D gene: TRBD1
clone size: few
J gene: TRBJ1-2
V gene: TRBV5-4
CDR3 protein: CASSLAGTAYGYTF
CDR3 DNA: TGTGCCAGCAGCTTGGCCGGGACAGCTTATGGCTACACCTTC

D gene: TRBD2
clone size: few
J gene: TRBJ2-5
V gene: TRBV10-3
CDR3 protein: CAISELAGGETQYF
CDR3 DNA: TGTGCCATCAGTGAACTAGCGGGCGGGGAGACCCAGTACTTC

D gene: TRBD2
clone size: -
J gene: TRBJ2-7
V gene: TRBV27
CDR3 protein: CASSSPGRAWHEQYF
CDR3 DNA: TGTGCCAGCAGTTCCCCGGGGAGGGCATGGCACGAGCAGTACTTC

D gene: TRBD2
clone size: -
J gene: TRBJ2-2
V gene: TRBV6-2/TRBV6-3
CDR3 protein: CASSLRLAGNTGELFF
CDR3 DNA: TGTGCCAGCAGTCTGAGACTAGCGGGGAACACCGGGGAGCTGTTTTTT

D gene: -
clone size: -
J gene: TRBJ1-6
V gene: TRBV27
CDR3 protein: CASSPQIWNSPLHF
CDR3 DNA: TGTGCCAGCAGTCCTCAGATATGGAATTCACCCCTCCACTTT

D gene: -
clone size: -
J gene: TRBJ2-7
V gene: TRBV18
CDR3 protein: CASSSSDSSFSYEQYF
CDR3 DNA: TGTGCCAGCTCAAGCTCGGACAGCAGCTTCTCCTACGAGCAGTACTTC

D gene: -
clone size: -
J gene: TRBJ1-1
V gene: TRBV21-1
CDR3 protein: CATTGGIGTEAFF
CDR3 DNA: TGTGCCACCACGGGGGGCATCGGAACTGAAGCTTTCTTT

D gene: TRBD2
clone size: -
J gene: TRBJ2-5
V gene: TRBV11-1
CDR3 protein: CASTPSGELKETQYF
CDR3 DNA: TGTGCCAGCACCCCTAGCGGGGAGCTCAAAGAGACCCAGTACTTC

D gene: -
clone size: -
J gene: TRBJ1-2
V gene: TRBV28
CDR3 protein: CASSSPEAGQLNYGYTF
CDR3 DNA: TGTGCCAGCAGTTCTCCAGAAGCGGGACAATTAAACTATGGCTACACCTTC

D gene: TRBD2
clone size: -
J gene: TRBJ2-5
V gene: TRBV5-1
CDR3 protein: CASSSISGVGETQYF
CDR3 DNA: TGCGCCAGCAGCTCAATTAGCGGGGTCGGGGAGACCCAGTACTTC

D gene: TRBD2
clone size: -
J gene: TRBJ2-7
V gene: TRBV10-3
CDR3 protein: CAISPGGALDEQYF
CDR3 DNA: TGTGCCATCAGTCCGGGGGGGGCTCTTGACGAGCAGTACTTC

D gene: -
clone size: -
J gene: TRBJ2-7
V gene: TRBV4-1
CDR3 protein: CASSQEASGSSSYEQYF
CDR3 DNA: TGCGCCAGCAGCCAAGAGGCCTCGGGTTCAAGCTCCTACGAGCAGTACTTC

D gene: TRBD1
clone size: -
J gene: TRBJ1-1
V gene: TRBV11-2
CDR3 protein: CASRDRRSIRSTEAFF
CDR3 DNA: TGTGCCAGCAGGGACAGGAGGTCTATACGGAGCACTGAAGCTTTCTTT

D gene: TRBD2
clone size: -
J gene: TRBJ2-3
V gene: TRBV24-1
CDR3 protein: CATSDTRWVSGETDTQYF
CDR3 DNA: TGTGCCACCAGTGACACACGGTGGGTTAGCGGGGAAACAGATACGCAGTATTTT

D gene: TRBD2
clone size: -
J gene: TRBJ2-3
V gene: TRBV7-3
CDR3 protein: CASSHSGSTDTQYF
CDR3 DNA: TGTGCCAGCAGCCATAGCGGGAGCACAGATACGCAGTATTTT

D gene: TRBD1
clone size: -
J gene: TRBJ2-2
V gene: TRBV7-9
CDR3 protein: CASSFAGGLNTGELFF
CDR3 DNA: TGTGCCAGCAGCTTTGCAGGGGGCTTGAACACCGGGGAGCTGTTTTTT

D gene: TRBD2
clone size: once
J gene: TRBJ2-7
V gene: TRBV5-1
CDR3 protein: CASTDGRLAGGRSYEQYF
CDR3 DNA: TGCGCCAGCACGGACGGGAGGCTAGCGGGGGGAAGATCCTACGAGCAGTACTTC

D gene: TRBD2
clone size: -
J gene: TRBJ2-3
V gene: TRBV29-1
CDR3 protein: CSVVGGKDTQYF
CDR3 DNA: TGCAGCGTTGTGGGGGGGAAAGATACGCAGTATTTT

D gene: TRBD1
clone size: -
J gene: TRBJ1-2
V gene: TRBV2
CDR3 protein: CASRVTGGSNYGYTF
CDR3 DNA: TGTGCCAGCAGGGTTACAGGGGGCTCAAACTATGGCTACACCTTC

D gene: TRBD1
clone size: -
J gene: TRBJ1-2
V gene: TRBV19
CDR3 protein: CASRRGQHYGYTF
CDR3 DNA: TGTGCCAGTAGGAGGGGACAGCACTATGGCTACACCTTC

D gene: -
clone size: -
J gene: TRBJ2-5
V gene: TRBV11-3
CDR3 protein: CASSPRDKQETQYF
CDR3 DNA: TGTGCCAGCAGCCCCAGGGACAAACAAGAGACCCAGTACTTC

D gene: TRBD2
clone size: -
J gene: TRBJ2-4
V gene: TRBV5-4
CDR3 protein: CASSPSGSKNIQYF
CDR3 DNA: TGTGCCAGCAGCCCTAGCGGATCCAAAAACATTCAGTACTTC

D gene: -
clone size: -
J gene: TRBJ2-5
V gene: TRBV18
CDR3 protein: CASSPQDSQETQYF
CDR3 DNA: TGTGCCAGCTCACCACAGGACAGCCAAGAGACCCAGTACTTC

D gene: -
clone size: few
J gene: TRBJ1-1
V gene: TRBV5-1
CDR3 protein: CASSRTGMNTEAFF
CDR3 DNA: TGCGCCAGCAGCCGAACAGGGATGAACACTGAAGCTTTCTTT

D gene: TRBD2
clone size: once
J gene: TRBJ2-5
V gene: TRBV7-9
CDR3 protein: CASSSTREGTQYF
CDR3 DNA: TGTGCCAGCAGCTCTACCCGGGAGGGGACCCAGTACTTC

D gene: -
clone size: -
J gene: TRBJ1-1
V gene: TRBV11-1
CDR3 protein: CASSLLGTRGTEAFF
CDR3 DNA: TGTGCCAGCAGCTTACTCGGAACGCGGGGCACTGAAGCTTTCTTT

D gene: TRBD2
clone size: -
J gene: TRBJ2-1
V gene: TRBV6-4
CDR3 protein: CASKEGSGGADEQFF
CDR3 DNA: TGTGCCAGCAAGGAAGGTAGCGGGGGGGCAGATGAGCAGTTCTTC

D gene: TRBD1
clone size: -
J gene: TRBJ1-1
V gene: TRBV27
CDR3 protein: CARRRDRGRDTEAFF
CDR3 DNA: TGTGCCCGTCGACGGGACAGGGGAAGGGACACTGAAGCTTTCTTT

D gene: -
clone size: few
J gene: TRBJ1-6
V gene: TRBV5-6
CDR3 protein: CASSFTERGSPLHF
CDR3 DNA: TGTGCCAGCAGCTTTACCGAACGGGGTTCACCCCTCCACTTT

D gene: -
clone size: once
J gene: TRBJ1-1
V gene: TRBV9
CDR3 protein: CASSVAGSEAFF
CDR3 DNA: TGTGCCAGCAGCGTGGCAGGGTCTGAAGCTTTCTTT

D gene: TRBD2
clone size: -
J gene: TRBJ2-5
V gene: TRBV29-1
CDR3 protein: CSVDSASTSGVETQYF
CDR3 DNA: TGCAGCGTTGATAGTGCGAGCACTAGCGGGGTTGAGACCCAGTACTTC

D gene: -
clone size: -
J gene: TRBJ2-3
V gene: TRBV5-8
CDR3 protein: CASSLGGSSTDTQYF
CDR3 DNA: TGTGCCAGCAGCTTGGGCGGATCTAGCACAGATACGCAGTATTTT

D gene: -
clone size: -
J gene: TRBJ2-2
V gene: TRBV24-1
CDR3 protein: CATSDLDPRLNTGELFF
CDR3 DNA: TGTGCCACCAGTGATTTGGACCCCAGACTGAACACCGGGGAGCTGTTTTTT

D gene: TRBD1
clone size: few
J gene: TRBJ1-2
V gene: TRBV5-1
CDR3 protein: CASSGQGANYGYTF
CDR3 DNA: TGCGCCAGCAGCGGACAGGGGGCGAACTATGGCTACACCTTC

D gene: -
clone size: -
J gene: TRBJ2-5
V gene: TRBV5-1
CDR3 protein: CASSLIGETQYF
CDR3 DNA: TGCGCCAGCAGCCTCATCGGGGAGACCCAGTACTTC

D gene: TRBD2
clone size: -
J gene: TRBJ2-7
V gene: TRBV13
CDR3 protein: CASSLLAGGLHEQYF
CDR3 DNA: TGTGCCAGCAGCCTGCTAGCGGGGGGGCTGCACGAGCAGTACTTC

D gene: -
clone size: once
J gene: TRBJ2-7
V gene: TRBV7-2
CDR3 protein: CASSRLAEASYEQYF
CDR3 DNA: TGTGCCAGCAGCCGTTTAGCGGAGGCATCCTACGAGCAGTACTTC

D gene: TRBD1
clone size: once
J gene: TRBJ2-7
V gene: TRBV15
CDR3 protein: CATSRERGPHYEQYF
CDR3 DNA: TGTGCCACCAGCAGAGAAAGGGGGCCCCACTACGAGCAGTACTTC

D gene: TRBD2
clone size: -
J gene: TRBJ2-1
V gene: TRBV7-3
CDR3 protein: CASSLSPSGGPLDEQFF
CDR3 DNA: TGTGCCAGCAGCTTAAGTCCTAGCGGGGGCCCCTTGGATGAGCAGTTCTTC